The 25 T cell receptor beta chains below were found in one sample sequenced in a study of control samples from healthy donors and cancer patients (dated by TCRdb to 2018 to 2020). To prepare the library, the immunoSEQ multiplex PCR assay was applied. In its TCRdb copy, this immuneACCESS table keeps in-frame sequences only and misses some clones. Where compared with another copy, unresolved V genes explain less than half of these, and the others have no known cause. The sample includes approximately 100,000 clones, with 65% to 85% observed a single time. The ten largest clonotypes hold about 38% of the sample. Sequenced material: PBMCs. The receptor source for this set is a man in his sixties or seventies with lung cancer.

As DNA, the CDR3 is TGTGCCAGCAGGGAAGGGACAGGAGGAATCTCTGGAAACACCATATATTTT. This codes for CASREGTGGISGNTIYF. The chain combines TRBV27 with TRBJ1-3; the match to TRBD1 covers 8 bases. CDR3 length: 17 amino acids. CDR1 and CDR2 (germline): MNHEY, SMNVEV (reference sequence). The V segment lost 6 bases and the J segment 0 bases; nucleotides outside the gene matches: 10.

The V gene is TRBV6-2 or TRBV6-3, the J gene TRBJ2-7; D is tentatively TRBD1 or TRBD2 (5 bases each). V lost 5 bases and J lost 3, with 8 bases in between. CDR1 is MNHEY, CDR2 SVGEGT, per germline. The CDR3 is 12 amino acids. Here the CDR3 reads CASSPRGYEQYF. The CDR3 DNA reads as TGTGCCAGCAGTCCGAGGGGCTACGAGCAGTACTTC.

In DNA form, the CDR3 reads TGTGCCAGCAGCTTAGCCCTCCCCGCAGATACGCAGTATTTT. Translation: CASSLALPADTQYF. The chain recombines TRBV7-2 with TRBJ2-3; no reliable D call. The CDR3 runs to 14 residues. V was clipped by 0 bases and J by 4 bases, with 8 bases between them. Germline CDR1 and CDR2: SGHTA and FQGNSA. The entire variable domain, with the rest obtained from reference TRBV7-2 and TRBJ2-3, is as follows: GAGVSQSPSNKVTEKGKDVELRCDPISGHTALYWYRQSLGQGLEFLIYFQGNSAPDKSGLPSDRFSAERTGGSVSTLTIQRTQQEDSAVYLCASSLALPADTQYFGPGTRLTVL.

The genes are TRBV19 and TRBJ1-4, with 7 nucleotides matching TRBD1. This CDR3 has 15 amino acids. With V trimmed by 7 bases and J by 5 bases, 10 bases remained unmatched. Germline-derived CDR1 and CDR2 are LNHDA and SQIVND (reference sequence). CDR3: CASTTGQVANEKLFF. The CDR3 coding sequence is TGTGCCAGTACCACAGGACAGGTAGCAAATGAAAAACTGTTTTTT.

The chain couples TRBV7-2 to TRBJ1-5, with a weak D call TRBD1 (6 bases). This CDR3 region has 15 residues. The V gene lost 2 bases and the J gene lost 7 bases, with 15 bases spanning the gap. Germline CDR1 SGHTA, CDR2 FQGNSA. The CDR3 sequence: CASSLSSGGGQPQHF. The DNA of the CDR3 is TGTGCCAGCAGCTTATCGTCGGGGGGCGGACAGCCCCAGCATTTT. Variable domain in full (rest from reference TRBV7-2 and TRBJ1-5): GAGVSQSPSNKVTEKGKDVELRCDPISGHTALYWYRQSLGQGLEFLIYFQGNSAPDKSGLPSDRFSAERTGGSVSTLTIQRTQQEDSAVYLCASSLSSGGGQPQHFGDGTRLSIL.

This chain links TRBV11-1 with TRBJ1-4; the match to TRBD1 covers 11 bases. Losses at the gene ends were 5 bases for V and 4 bases for J; bases not matched to a gene: 6. This CDR3 is 16 amino acids long. Germline V gives CDR1 SGHAT, CDR2 FQDESV (reference sequence). CDR3 bases: TGTGCCAGCAGCCCTTGGACAGGGGGCAATAATGAAAAACTGTTTTTT. Residues: CASSPWTGGNNEKLFF. The full variable domain, with the rest looked up from reference TRBV11-1 and TRBJ1-4, is EAEVAQSPRYKITEKSQAVAFWCDPISGHATLYWYRQILGQGPELLVQFQDESVVDDSQLPKDRFSAERLKGVDSTLKIQPAELGDSAMYLCASSPWTGGNNEKLFFGSGTQLSVL.

V and J are TRBV4-2 and TRBJ2-2; D gene ambiguous. Germline CDR1 and CDR2: LGHNA and YNFKEQ. The CDR3 runs to 15 residues. Trimming removed 0 bases from V and 1 base from J, with 6 bases in between. The CDR3 DNA follows: TGTGCCAGCAGCCAAGAGAGCCGGAACACCGGGGAGCTGTTTTTT. It encodes CASSQESRNTGELFF.

The chain uses TRBV3-1 (or the pseudogene TRBV3-2) and TRBJ2-1; D remains ambiguous. Germline CDR1 reads LGHDT; CDR2 reads YNNKEL (reference sequence). This CDR3 contains 12 residues. V was cut by 1 base and J by 5 bases, with 3 bases left in between. CDR3 loop: CASSQGDNEQFF. CDR3 nucleotide sequence: TGTGCCAGCAGCCAAGGGGACAATGAGCAGTTCTTC.

This clone was counted between two and nine times. This specimen includes other DNA sequences encoding the same CDR3. The chain employs TRBV5-1 and TRBJ1-3; TRBD1 might be the D (5 bases). The CDR3 runs 15 residues. Trimming pared 3 bases from V and 0 bases from J, leaving 10 bases between. Germline V gene lookup returns CDR1 SGHRS and CDR2 YFSETQ. CDR3 sequence (DNA): TGCGCCAGCAGCTATGACAGTTTCTCTGGAAACACCATATATTTT. Residues: CASSYDSFSGNTIYF.

V and J are TRBV7-6 and TRBJ1-3; a weak D match, TRBD1 (6 bases). V was trimmed by 3 bases and J by 6 bases, leaving 12 bases between them. The germline V gene encodes CDR1 SGHVS and CDR2 FNYEAQ. The CDR3 covers 14 residues. CDR3 coding DNA: TGTGCCAGCAGCTTCGGGGGGCCGGAAAACACCATATATTTT. Protein product: CASSFGGPENTIYF. Full variable domain (remainder filled in from reference TRBV7-6 and TRBJ1-3): GAGVSQSPRYKVTKRGQDVALRCDPISGHVSLYWYRQALGQGPEFLTYFNYEAQQDKSGLPNDRFSAERPEGSISTLTIQRTEQRDSAMYRCASSFGGPENTIYFGEGSWLTVV.

V and J are TRBV19 and TRBJ2-7; 11 bases line up with TRBD1. Germline CDR1 reads LNHDA; CDR2 reads SQIVND (reference sequence). The junction had 18 bases not matched to a gene; V was cut back by 10 bases and J by 1 base. The CDR3 runs to 18 residues. CDR3 nucleotide sequence: TGTGCCACCGCGATTCGGGACAGGGGGAAGAGGGGGTCCTACGAGCAGTACTTC. This gives the protein CATAIRDRGKRGSYEQYF.

This clone was recorded at least ten times. The chain is built from TRBV2 and TRBJ1-3; perhaps TRBD1 as D (5 bases). Germline CDR1 SNHLY, CDR2 FYNNEI. The V and J ends lost 2 bases and 1 base respectively, with 6 bases between them. The CDR3 is 14 residues long. The CDR3 loop is CASSEQGSGNTIYF. Here the CDR3 DNA reads TGTGCCAGCAGTGAACAGGGATCTGGAAACACCATATATTTT.

This chain links TRBV5-6 with TRBJ1-1; a weak D match, TRBD1 (6 bases). Germline V CDR1 and CDR2: SGHDT, YYEEEE. This CDR3 is built from 14 residues. The ends were cut back, 4 bases at V and 4 bases at J, with 14 bases in the middle. CDR3 loop: CASSKSGGGTEAFF. The DNA for the CDR3 is TGTGCCAGCAGCAAAAGCGGGGGCGGCACTGAAGCTTTCTTT.

The rearrangement links TRBV12-3 or TRBV12-4 to TRBJ2-5, with D maybe TRBD1 (5 bases). Trimming cost V 3 bases and J 5 bases, with 10 bases left between them. This CDR3 has 13 amino acids. The CDR3 DNA reads as TGTGCCAGCAGTTTTTCAGGGCCGGAGACCCAGTACTTC. Amino acids: CASSFSGPETQYF.

In DNA form, the CDR3 reads TGCAGTGCTAGTCTCTATTCGAACACTGAAGCTTTCTTT. Translated: CSASLYSNTEAFF. The rearrangement joins TRBV20-1 to TRBJ1-1, with D hard to call. Germline loops: CDR1 DFQATT, CDR2 SNEGSKA (reference sequence). V lost 3 bases, J lost 1 base, and 9 bases lay in between. The CDR3 loop spans 13 amino acids.

V and J are TRBV28 and TRBJ1-5; 8 bases are a match to TRBD1. This CDR3 is 15 amino acids long. The germline V gene encodes CDR1 MDHEN and CDR2 SYDVKM. Trimming cost V 6 bases and J 5 bases; bases outside gene matches: 9. CDR3 in DNA: TGTGCCAGCAGACCGAGCCAGGGGGCTTATCAGCCCCAGCATTTT. It codes for CASRPSQGAYQPQHF.

The chain combines TRBV5-6 with TRBJ2-1; D may be TRBD1 or TRBD2 (5 bases each). V gave up 0 bases and J gave up 6 bases, with 7 bases separating them. Germline V lookup: CDR1 SGHDT, CDR2 YYEEEE. The CDR3 is 13 residues long. CDR3 sequence (DNA): TGTGCCAGCAGCTTGGTTGGGGGCAATGAGCAGTTCTTC. Translating it yields CASSLVGGNEQFF.

This clone turned up a few times. V usage is TRBV7-2 and J usage is TRBJ2-3, with TRBD2 as a possible D gene (6 bases). Germline V gene lookup returns CDR1 SGHTA and CDR2 FQGNSA. The CDR3 consists of 15 residues. Trimming cost V 1 base and J 1 base, with 9 bases left between them. The CDR3 here is CASSLGASGTDTQYF. The CDR3 DNA follows: TGTGCCAGCAGCTTAGGGGCTAGCGGCACAGATACGCAGTATTTT.

CDR3 in amino acids: CASSEWGTGFRTDTQYF. The CDR3 DNA sequence: TGTGCCAGCAGTGAATGGGGGACAGGGTTTCGCACAGATACGCAGTATTTT. The chain links TRBV25-1 to TRBJ2-3; 9 nucleotides line up with TRBD1. Per the germline V gene, CDR1 is MGHDK and CDR2 is SYGVNS. The CDR3 runs 17 residues. V dropped 1 base and J dropped 1; count of bases not matched to a gene: 6.

This chain joins TRBV3-1 (or the pseudogene TRBV3-2) and TRBJ1-4; no definite D call. V was shortened by 4 bases and J by 0 bases, with 12 bases between the two germline ends. The CDR3 length is 16 residues. Germline values: CDR1 LGHDT, CDR2 YNNKEL (reference sequence). The CDR3: CASSPAGDSTNEKLFF. DNA of the CDR3: TGTGCCAGCAGCCCCGCAGGTGACTCAACTAATGAAAAACTGTTTTTT.

J is TRBJ1-2 and V is TRBV2, with D hard to call. The CDR3 runs to 13 residues. In germline, CDR1 is SNHLY, CDR2 FYNNEI. Trimming stripped 0 bases from V and 6 bases from J, with 8 bases between. CDR3 in amino acids: CASSEARVDGYTF. In nucleotides, the CDR3 is TGTGCCAGCAGTGAAGCTCGAGTTGATGGCTACACCTTC.

The chain has TRBV6-2 or TRBV6-3 and TRBJ1-6; a weak D match, TRBD1 (5 bases). V lost 2 bases and J lost 9, with 14 bases in between. The CDR3 is 15 amino acids. In germline, CDR1 is MNHEY, CDR2 SVGEGT. DNA for the CDR3: TGTGCCAGCAGTTACCTGGGGGAGGGCGTTTCACCCCTCCACTTT. Encoded protein: CASSYLGEGVSPLHF.

V and J are TRBV5-1 and TRBJ1-1, with TRBD1 as a possible D gene (6 bases). V lost 0 bases and J lost 7, with 13 bases in between. The V gene's germline CDR1 is SGHRS and CDR2 YFSETQ. The CDR3 has 14 amino acids. The CDR3 bases are TGCGCCAGCAGCTTGGTAGGGGGAGGGGGTGAAGCTTTCTTT. Translating it yields CASSLVGGGGEAFF. Together with reference TRBV5-1 and TRBJ1-1, the CDR3 gives the full variable domain: KAGVTQTPRYLIKTRGQQVTLSCSPISGHRSVSWYQQTPGQGLQFLFEYFSETQRNKGNFPGRFSGRQFSNSRSEMNVSTLELGDSALYLCASSLVGGGGEAFFGQGTRLTVV.

The chain joins TRBV6-5 to TRBJ2-7; 9 nucleotides align to TRBD1. The ends lost 4 bases at V and 0 bases at J; junction bases unmatched: 1. The CDR3 loop spans 14 amino acids. Germline V gene data show CDR1 as MNHEY and CDR2 as SVGAGI. The DNA of the CDR3 is TGTGCCAGCAGTTCGACAGGGGGCTCCTACGAGCAGTACTTC. This codes for CASSSTGGSYEQYF.

The chain links TRBV7-7 to TRBJ1-6; the match to TRBD1 covers 10 bases. The CDR3 is made up of 15 amino acids. J gave up 9 bases and V 4 bases, and 6 bases lay outside the gene matches. CDR1 SSHAT and CDR2 FNYEAQ come from the germline V gene (reference sequence). Here the CDR3 DNA reads TGTGCCAGCAGCTCGGGACAGGGGACCGCTTCACCCCTCCACTTT. Protein sequence: CASSSGQGTASPLHF.